The rows below give T cell receptor beta chains drawn from one sample of a study of blood T cell repertoires in COVID-19. Assay used: immunoSEQ multiplex PCR; TCRdb lists only in-frame clones, some missing. The data hold over 60,000 clones, with roughly 76% observed a single time. Sequencing was carried out using peripheral blood. Source of these receptors: a woman aged 80 or over with acute or convalescent COVID-19. The CDR3 runs from the conserved cysteine through the conserved F or W.

CDR3aa,j_gene,v_gene
CASTRDSEVANEKLFF,TRBJ1-4,TRBV9
CASRWDYSTGELFF,TRBJ2-2,TRBV19
CASSDAGGYYEQYF,TRBJ2-7,TRBV18
CASSRQAEKLFF,TRBJ1-4,TRBV7-9
CALTQLNQPQHF,TRBJ1-5,TRBV6-5
CASSQDIRQGVPRTTGELFF,TRBJ2-2,TRBV4-2
CASSEQANTGELFF,TRBJ2-2,TRBV9
CASSQRAGPETQYF,TRBJ2-5,TRBV7-6
CASSQILRGPYNEQFF,TRBJ2-1,TRBV4-1
CSVSTGGDREQYF,TRBJ2-7,TRBV29-1
CASSPQRGREAFF,TRBJ1-1,TRBV11-2
CASTTTGYGYTF,TRBJ1-2,TRBV28
CARSLGRAPRTGELFF,TRBJ2-2,TRBV5-1
CASSVNRAGANVLTF,TRBJ2-6,TRBV9
CASSVGLGQTYEQYF,TRBJ2-7,TRBV9
CASSLGPGTSGDPYEQYF,TRBJ2-7,TRBV7-8
CASSLAGVHSGNTIYF,TRBJ1-3,TRBV5-1
CASSSGGRNQPQHF,TRBJ1-5,TRBV18
CASSLRGGGNEQFF,TRBJ2-1,TRBV7-2
CASSGGRLFRSYNEQFF,TRBJ2-1,TRBV19
CASSHRGGTAELFF,TRBJ1-4,TRBV16
CATFSDTQYF,TRBJ2-3,TRBV25-1
CASSLDGPQHF,TRBJ1-5,TRBV7-2
CSAASSYEQYF,TRBJ2-7,TRBV20-1
CASAQGFPYNEQFF,TRBJ2-1,TRBV28
CASSGGLSSYNEQFF,TRBJ2-1,TRBV9
CASSWTDIYTEAFF,TRBJ1-1,TRBV7-9
CASSWHRAYEQYF,TRBJ2-7,TRBV11-1
CASPGTGVGNQPQHF,TRBJ1-5,TRBV3-1/TRBV3-2
CASSLYGRSANTGELFF,TRBJ2-2,TRBV7-9
CASSQPINYGYTF,TRBJ1-2,TRBV4-2
CASSPPGGVAGETQYF,TRBJ2-5,TRBV18
CASSLGHRGSSYEQYF,TRBJ2-7,TRBV11-2
CASSPSFSYEQYF,TRBJ2-7,TRBV28
CASSLKIGTEQFF,TRBJ2-1,TRBV27
CASSFGSGNTEAFF,TRBJ1-1,TRBV7-2
CASSLTPDRAQSGGYTF,TRBJ1-2,TRBV5-1
CASSSAGLAGFTDTQYF,TRBJ2-3,TRBV7-9
CASTLTGRSTDTQYF,TRBJ2-3,TRBV7-2
CASSLDQGRYNSPLHF,TRBJ1-6,TRBV5-1